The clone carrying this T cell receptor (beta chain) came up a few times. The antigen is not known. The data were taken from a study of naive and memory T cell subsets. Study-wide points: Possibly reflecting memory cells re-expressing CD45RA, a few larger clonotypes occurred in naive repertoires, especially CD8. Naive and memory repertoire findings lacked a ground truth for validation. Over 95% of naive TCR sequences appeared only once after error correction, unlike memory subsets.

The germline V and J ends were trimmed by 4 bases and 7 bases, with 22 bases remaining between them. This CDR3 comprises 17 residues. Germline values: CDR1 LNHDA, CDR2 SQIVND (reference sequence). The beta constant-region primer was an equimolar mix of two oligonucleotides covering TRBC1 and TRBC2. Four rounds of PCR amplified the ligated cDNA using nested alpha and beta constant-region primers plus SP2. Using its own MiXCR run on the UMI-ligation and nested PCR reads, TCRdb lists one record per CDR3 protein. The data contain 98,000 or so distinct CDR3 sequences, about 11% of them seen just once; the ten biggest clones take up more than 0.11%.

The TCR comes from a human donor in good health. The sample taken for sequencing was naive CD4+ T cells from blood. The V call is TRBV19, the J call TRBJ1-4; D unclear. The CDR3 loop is CASSTHQFGPLAEKLFF. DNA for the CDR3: TGTGCCAGTAGTACCCACCAGTTTGGCCCCCTCGCTGAAAAACTGTTTTTT.